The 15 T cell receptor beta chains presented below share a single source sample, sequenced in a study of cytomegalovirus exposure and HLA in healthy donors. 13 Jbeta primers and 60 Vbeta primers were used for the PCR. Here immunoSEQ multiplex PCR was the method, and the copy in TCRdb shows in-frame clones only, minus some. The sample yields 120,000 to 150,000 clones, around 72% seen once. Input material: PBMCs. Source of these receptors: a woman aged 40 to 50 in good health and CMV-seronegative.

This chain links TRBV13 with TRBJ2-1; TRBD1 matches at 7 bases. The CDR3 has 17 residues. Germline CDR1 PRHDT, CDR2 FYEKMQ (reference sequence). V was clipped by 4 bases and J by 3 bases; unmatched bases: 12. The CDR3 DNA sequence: TGTGCCAGCAGCTCATACCCTAGACAGGGTCGCTACAATGAGCAGTTCTTC. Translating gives CASSSYPRQGRYNEQFF.

Here the CDR3 DNA reads TGTGCCAGCAGTTTGGCGGAGAACAACTATGGCTACACCTTC. This encodes CASSLAENNYGYTF. This chain connects TRBV28 to TRBJ1-2; D not resolved. The CDR3 contains 14 residues. Deletions cut 3 bases from V and 2 bases from J, with 10 bases between. CDR1 is MDHEN, CDR2 SYDVKM, per germline.

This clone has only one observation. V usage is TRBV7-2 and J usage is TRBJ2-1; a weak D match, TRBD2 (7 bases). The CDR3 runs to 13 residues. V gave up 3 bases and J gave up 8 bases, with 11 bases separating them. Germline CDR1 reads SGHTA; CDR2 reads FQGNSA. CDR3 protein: CASSLGEGDEQFF. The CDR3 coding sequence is TGTGCCAGCAGCTTGGGGGAGGGGGATGAGCAGTTCTTC.

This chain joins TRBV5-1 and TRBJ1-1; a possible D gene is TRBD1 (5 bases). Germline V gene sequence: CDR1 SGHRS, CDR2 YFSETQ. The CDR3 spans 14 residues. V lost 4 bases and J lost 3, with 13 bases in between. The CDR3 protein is CASSRDPGDTEAFF. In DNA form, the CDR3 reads TGCGCCAGCAGCCGGGACCCGGGGGACACTGAAGCTTTCTTT.

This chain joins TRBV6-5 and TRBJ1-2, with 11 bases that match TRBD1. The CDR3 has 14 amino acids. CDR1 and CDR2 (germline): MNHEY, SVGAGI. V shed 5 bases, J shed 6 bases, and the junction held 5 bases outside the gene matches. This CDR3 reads CASSRTGGDDGYTF. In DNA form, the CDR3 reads TGTGCCAGCAGTCGGACAGGGGGCGACGATGGCTACACCTTC.

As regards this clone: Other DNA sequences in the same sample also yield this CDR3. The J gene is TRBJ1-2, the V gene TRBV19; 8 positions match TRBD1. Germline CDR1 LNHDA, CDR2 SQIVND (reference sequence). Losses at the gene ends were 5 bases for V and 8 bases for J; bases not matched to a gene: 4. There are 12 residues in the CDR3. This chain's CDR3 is CASSPTGDGYTF. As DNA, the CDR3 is TGTGCCAGTAGTCCGACAGGGGACGGCTACACCTTC.

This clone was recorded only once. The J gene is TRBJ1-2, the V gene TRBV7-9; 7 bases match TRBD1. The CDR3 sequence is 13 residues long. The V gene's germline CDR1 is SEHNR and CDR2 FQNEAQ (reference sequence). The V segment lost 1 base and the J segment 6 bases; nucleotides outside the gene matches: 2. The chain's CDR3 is CASSLGQGDGYTF. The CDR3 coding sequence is TGTGCCAGCAGCTTAGGGCAGGGGGATGGCTACACCTTC.

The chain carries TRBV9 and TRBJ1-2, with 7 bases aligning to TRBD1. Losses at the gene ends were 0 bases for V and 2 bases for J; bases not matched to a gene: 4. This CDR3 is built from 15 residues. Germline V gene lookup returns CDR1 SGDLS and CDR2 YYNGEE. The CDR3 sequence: CASSVGTQGNYGYTF. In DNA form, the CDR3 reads TGTGCCAGCAGCGTAGGGACACAGGGGAACTATGGCTACACCTTC.

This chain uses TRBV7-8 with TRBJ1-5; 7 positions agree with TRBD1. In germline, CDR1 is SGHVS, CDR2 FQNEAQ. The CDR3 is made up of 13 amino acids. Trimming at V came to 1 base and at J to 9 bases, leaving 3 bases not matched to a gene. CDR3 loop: CASSLDNRGPQHF. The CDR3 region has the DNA TGTGCCAGCAGCTTAGACAACAGGGGGCCCCAGCATTTT.

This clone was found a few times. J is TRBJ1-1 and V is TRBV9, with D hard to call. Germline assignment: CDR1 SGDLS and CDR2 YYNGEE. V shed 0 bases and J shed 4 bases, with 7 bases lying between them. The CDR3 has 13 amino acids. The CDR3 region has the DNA TGTGCCAGCAGCGTAGACAGAAGCACTGAAGCTTTCTTT. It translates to CASSVDRSTEAFF.

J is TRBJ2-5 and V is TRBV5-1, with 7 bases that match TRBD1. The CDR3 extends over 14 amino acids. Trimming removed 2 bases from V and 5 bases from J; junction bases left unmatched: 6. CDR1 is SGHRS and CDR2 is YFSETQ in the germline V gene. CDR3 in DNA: TGCGCCAGCAGCTTTGGACAGGCCGGGGAGACCCAGTACTTC. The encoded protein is CASSFGQAGETQYF.

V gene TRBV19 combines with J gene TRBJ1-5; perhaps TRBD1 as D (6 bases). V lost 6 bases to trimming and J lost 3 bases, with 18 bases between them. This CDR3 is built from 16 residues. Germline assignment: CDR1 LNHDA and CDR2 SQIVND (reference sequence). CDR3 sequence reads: CASRIEQGVPNQPQHF. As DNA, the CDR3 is TGTGCCAGTAGAATCGAACAGGGAGTGCCCAATCAGCCCCAGCATTTT.

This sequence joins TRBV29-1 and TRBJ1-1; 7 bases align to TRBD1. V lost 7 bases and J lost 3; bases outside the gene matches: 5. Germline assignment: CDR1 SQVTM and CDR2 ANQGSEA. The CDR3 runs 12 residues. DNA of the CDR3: TGCAGCGGCCAAACAGGGGACACTGAAGCTTTCTTT. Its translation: CSGQTGDTEAFF.

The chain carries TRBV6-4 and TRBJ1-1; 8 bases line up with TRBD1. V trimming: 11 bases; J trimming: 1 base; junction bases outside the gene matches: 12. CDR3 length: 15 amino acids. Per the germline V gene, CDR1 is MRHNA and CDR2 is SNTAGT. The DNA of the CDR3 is TGTGCCTCCAAACCCGGACAGGGAGGGAACACTGAAGCTTTCTTT. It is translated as CASKPGQGGNTEAFF.

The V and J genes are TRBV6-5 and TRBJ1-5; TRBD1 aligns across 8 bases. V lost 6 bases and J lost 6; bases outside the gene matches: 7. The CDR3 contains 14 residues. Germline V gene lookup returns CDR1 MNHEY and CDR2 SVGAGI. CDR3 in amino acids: CASRDWTGIQPQHF. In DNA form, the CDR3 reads TGTGCCAGCAGGGACTGGACAGGGATTCAGCCCCAGCATTTT.